The rows below give T cell receptor beta chains drawn from one sample of a study of T cell responses to AZD1222 COVID-19 vaccine. Using immunoSEQ multiplex PCR, the repertoire was profiled, and TCRdb retains in-frame clones only, with some absent. The table lists about 160,000 clones, 92% of them singletons. The sample here was peripheral blood, taken 28 days after the second AZD1222 dose. Receptors were obtained from an adult who received the AZD1222 COVID-19 vaccine. The CDR3 runs from the conserved cysteine through the conserved F or W. Fields, in order: J gene, CDR3 length, D gene, V gene, clone size, CDR3 DNA, CDR3 protein. D genes are given only for firm matches. Some rows mark clone size as missing; the rest say once, few, many or name a class of expanded clone.

J: TRBJ2-2; length: 16; D: TRBD1; V: TRBV19; size: -; DNA: TGTGCCAGTAGTATTGAGGACAGGGGATTAACCGGGGAGCTGTTTTTT; CDR3: CASSIEDRGLTGELFF
J: TRBJ2-3; length: 15; D: TRBD2; V: TRBV6-5; size: -; DNA: TGTGCCAGCAGTTACGAGCGGGGAGGAACAGATACGCAGTATTTT; CDR3: CASSYERGGTDTQYF
J: TRBJ2-2; length: 14; D: TRBD1; V: TRBV2; size: -; DNA: TGTGCCAGCAAAAGGACAGGCGCAACCGGGGAGCTGTTTTTT; CDR3: CASKRTGATGELFF
J: TRBJ1-2; length: 15; D: -; V: TRBV4-2; size: -; DNA: TGTGCCAGCAGCCAAGAAACAATAGGGACAAGTGGCTACACCTTC; CDR3: CASSQETIGTSGYTF
J: TRBJ1-1; length: 15; D: -; V: TRBV4-1; size: -; DNA: TGCGCCAGCAGCCAAGATCCCAGGCTGAACACTGAAGCTTTCTTT; CDR3: CASSQDPRLNTEAFF
J: TRBJ2-1; length: 14; D: TRBD1; V: TRBV7-3; size: -; DNA: TGTGCCAGCAGCCCCGGGACAGGTTACAATGAGCAGTTCTTC; CDR3: CASSPGTGYNEQFF
J: TRBJ1-1; length: 14; D: -; V: TRBV7-6; size: -; DNA: TGTGCCAGCAGCTTAGCCGGTGCCCCGGGGGCCGCTTTCTTT; CDR3: CASSLAGAPGAAFF
J: TRBJ2-1; length: 13; D: -; V: TRBV9; size: -; DNA: TGTGCCAGCAGCGTAGATCCTCGAGATGAGCAGTTCTTC; CDR3: CASSVDPRDEQFF
J: TRBJ2-1; length: 16; D: -; V: TRBV9; size: few; DNA: TGTGCCAGCAGCTCGAGGGGCTTCAGCTCCTACAATGAGCAGTTCTTC; CDR3: CASSSRGFSSYNEQFF
J: TRBJ1-6; length: 13; D: -; V: TRBV27; size: -; DNA: TGTGCCAGCGCATGGGGGGCGAATTCACCCCTCCACTTT; CDR3: CASAWGANSPLHF
J: TRBJ1-5; length: 16; D: TRBD1; V: TRBV5-5; size: -; DNA: TGTGCCAGCAGCTTGACCGGGACAGTAAGCAATCAGCCCCAGCATTTT; CDR3: CASSLTGTVSNQPQHF
J: TRBJ2-3; length: 16; D: -; V: TRBV13; size: -; DNA: TGTGCCAGCAGCTTAGGTTTGGACTCTAGCACAGATACGCAGTATTTT; CDR3: CASSLGLDSSTDTQYF
J: TRBJ2-5; length: 14; D: TRBD1; V: TRBV29-1; size: once; DNA: TGCAGCGTAGACAGGGATGGATTTGGAGAGACCCAGTACTTC; CDR3: CSVDRDGFGETQYF
J: TRBJ2-5; length: 14; D: -; V: TRBV6-6; size: -; DNA: TGTGCCAGCACCCGACGGGTTCTACAAGAGACCCAGTACTTC; CDR3: CASTRRVLQETQYF
J: TRBJ2-1; length: 12; D: -; V: TRBV6-5; size: -; DNA: TGTGCCAGAGAGGACATCTACAATGAGCAGTTCTTC; CDR3: CAREDIYNEQFF
J: TRBJ1-2; length: 12; D: -; V: TRBV7-2; size: -; DNA: TGTGCCAGCAGCTTCCAGGGCTACGGCTACACCTTC; CDR3: CASSFQGYGYTF
J: TRBJ2-7; length: 14; D: -; V: TRBV3-1/TRBV3-2; size: -; DNA: TGTGCCAGCAGCCCTAGGGGAGGTACCTACGAGCAGTACTTC; CDR3: CASSPRGGTYEQYF
J: TRBJ1-1; length: 14; D: -; V: TRBV18; size: -; DNA: TGTGCCAGCTCACTTGGTGGTCGAGACACTGAAGCTTTCTTT; CDR3: CASSLGGRDTEAFF
J: TRBJ1-4; length: 16; D: -; V: TRBV7-2; size: once; DNA: TGTGCCAGCAGCTTAGGAGGACCCGCAACTAATGAAAAACTGTTTTTT; CDR3: CASSLGGPATNEKLFF
J: TRBJ1-1; length: 13; D: -; V: TRBV19; size: -; DNA: TGTGCCAGTAGTACGGGCCTTGGGGCTGAAGCTTTCTTT; CDR3: CASSTGLGAEAFF
J: TRBJ2-1; length: 11; D: -; V: TRBV6-5; size: -; DNA: TGTGCCAGCAGGATCTACGATGAGCAGTTCTTC; CDR3: CASRIYDEQFF
J: TRBJ2-2; length: 14; D: -; V: TRBV12-5; size: -; DNA: TGTGCTAGTGGTTTGCCGGGGGCCGACGGGGAGCTGTTTTTT; CDR3: CASGLPGADGELFF
J: TRBJ1-4; length: 15; D: TRBD1; V: TRBV18; size: -; DNA: TGTGCCAGCTCACCACCTAACAGGGGGCGCGAAAAACTGTTTTTT; CDR3: CASSPPNRGREKLFF
J: TRBJ2-1; length: 15; D: TRBD2; V: TRBV11-3; size: -; DNA: TGTGCCAGCAGCCCTAGCGGGGGGTCCTACAATGAGCAGTTCTTC; CDR3: CASSPSGGSYNEQFF
J: TRBJ1-1; length: 15; D: -; V: TRBV19; size: once; DNA: TGTGCCAGTAGTATTGCCGGAGGGGCCGCTGTTGAAGCTTTCTTT; CDR3: CASSIAGGAAVEAFF
J: TRBJ1-6; length: 18; D: TRBD1; V: TRBV19; size: -; DNA: TGTGCCAGTAGGACCGGGACAGGGGGAGTCCCTTTAGTTTCACCCCTCCACTTT; CDR3: CASRTGTGGVPLVSPLHF